The clone carrying this T cell receptor (beta chain) came up a few times. Its specificity is unknown. TCRdb recomputed calls from the 5' RACE reads with MiXCR, one row per CDR3 protein. The data show 250,000 to 300,000 distinct CDR3 sequences, around 8.8% seen once. The sample is drawn from a study of identical twins. The V end lost 1 base, the J end lost 2 bases, and 19 bases lay between the germline ends. The CDR3 runs to 18 residues. In germline, CDR1 is KGHSH, CDR2 LQKENI. General observations from the study: Cross-sectional statistics, not tracking of the same donors, supported the conclusions. Zero-insertion results could be subject to partial confounding by invariant MAIT and iNKT cells. Cord blood beta clonotypes present at high abundance carried fewer insertions; no such pattern appeared in memory repertoires. Alpha sequences that were out-of-frame and twin-shared showed an excess of low generation probability.

These data also featured in a second study, about yellow fever vaccine responses in identical twins.

The clonotype was recovered from a woman aged 18-29 years in good health. Sequences were obtained from CD8+ T cells sorted from blood. The chain carries TRBV18 and TRBJ2-3; D not certain. The CDR3: CASSPRTLERDPTDTQYF. DNA for the CDR3: TGTGCCAGCTCACCACGAACTCTAGAGAGAGACCCCACAGATACGCAGTATTTT.